This TCR beta chain originates from a study of OX40 agonist ivuxolimab in advanced cancers. About the study: The patients got ivuxolimab, which is an agonistic anti-OX40 (CD134) antibody.

Samples of blood were obtained at baseline, on cycle 4 day 1, and on cycle 7 day 1. This CDR3 comprises 16 residues. V lost 0 bases and J lost 3, with 15 bases in between. Germline values: CDR1 SGHAT, CDR2 FQNNGV. Broader study findings: In CD8+ T cells, expanded clones were on average more numerous than in CD4+. The authors also found low normalized T-cell clonal expansion in some nonresponders.

In regard to this clone: The antigen is not known.

Produced via immunoSEQ multiplex PCR; TCRdb's table is partial and in-frame only. The sample shows around 70,000 clones, 92% of them seen only once. Sequences were derived from CD4+ or CD8+ T cells sorted from blood, sampled in a trial of the OX40 agonist ivuxolimab. The chain links TRBV11-2 to TRBJ2-7; D not certain. The sequence derives from an adult with an advanced solid tumor such as melanoma, head and neck, liver or kidney cancer. The CDR3 DNA reads as TGTGCCAGCAGCTTAGATCTAAATTTCGGTGACTACGAGCAGTACTTC. This translates into CASSLDLNFGDYEQYF.